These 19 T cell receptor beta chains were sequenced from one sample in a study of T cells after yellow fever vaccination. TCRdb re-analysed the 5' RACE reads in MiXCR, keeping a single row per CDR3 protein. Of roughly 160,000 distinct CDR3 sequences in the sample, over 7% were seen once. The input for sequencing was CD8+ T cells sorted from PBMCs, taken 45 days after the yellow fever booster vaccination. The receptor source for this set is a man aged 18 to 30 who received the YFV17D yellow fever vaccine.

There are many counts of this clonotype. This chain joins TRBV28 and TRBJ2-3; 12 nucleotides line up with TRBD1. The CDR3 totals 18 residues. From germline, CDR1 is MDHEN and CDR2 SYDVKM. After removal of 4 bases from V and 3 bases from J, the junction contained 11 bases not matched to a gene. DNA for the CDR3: TGTGCCAGCAGTTCCCTCCTCGGGACAGGGGGCGCGACAGATACGCAGTATTTT. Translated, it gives CASSSLLGTGGATDTQYF.

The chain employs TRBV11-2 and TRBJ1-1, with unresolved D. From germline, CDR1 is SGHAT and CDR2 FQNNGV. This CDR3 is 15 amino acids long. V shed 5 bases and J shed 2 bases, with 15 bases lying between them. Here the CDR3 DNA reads TGTGCCAGCAGCCCCCAGATCAGTTCCAACACTGAAGCTTTCTTT. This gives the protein CASSPQISSNTEAFF.

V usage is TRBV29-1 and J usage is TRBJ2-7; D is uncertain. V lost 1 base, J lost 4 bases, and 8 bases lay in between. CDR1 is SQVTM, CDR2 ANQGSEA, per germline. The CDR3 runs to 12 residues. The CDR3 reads CSVEGKGYEQYF. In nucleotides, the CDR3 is TGCAGCGTTGAAGGGAAGGGTTACGAGCAGTACTTC.

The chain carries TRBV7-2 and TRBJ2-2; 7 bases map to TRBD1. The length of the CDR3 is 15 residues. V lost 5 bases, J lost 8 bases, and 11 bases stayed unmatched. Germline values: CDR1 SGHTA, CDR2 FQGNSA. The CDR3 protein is CASSASEGARGELFF. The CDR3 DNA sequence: TGTGCCAGCAGCGCCTCCGAGGGGGCTCGGGGGGAGCTGTTTTTT.

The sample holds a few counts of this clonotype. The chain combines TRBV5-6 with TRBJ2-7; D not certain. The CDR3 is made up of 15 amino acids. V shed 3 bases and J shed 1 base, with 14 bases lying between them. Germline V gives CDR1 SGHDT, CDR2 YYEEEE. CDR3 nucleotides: TGTGCCAGCAGCTCCGTGGGTTCTAATTCCTACGAGCAGTACGTC. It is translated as CASSSVGSNSYEQYV.

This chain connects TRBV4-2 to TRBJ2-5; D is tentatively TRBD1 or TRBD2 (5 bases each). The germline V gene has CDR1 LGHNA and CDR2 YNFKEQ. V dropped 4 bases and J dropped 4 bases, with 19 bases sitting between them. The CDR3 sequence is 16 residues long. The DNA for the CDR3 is TGTGCCAGCAGCCCCCTCTGGTTGGGGGTGGGAGAGACCCAGTACTTC. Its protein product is CASSPLWLGVGETQYF.

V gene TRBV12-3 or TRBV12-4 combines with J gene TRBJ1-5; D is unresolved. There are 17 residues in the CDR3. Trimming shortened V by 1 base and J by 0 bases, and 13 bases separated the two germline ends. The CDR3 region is CASSLVGFGYSNQPQHF. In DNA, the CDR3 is TGTGCCAGCAGTTTAGTAGGGTTCGGGTATAGCAATCAGCCCCAGCATTTT.

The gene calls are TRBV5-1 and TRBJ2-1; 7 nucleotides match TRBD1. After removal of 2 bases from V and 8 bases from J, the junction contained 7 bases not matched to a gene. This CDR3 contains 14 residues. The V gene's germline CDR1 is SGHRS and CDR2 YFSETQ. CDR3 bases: TGCGCCAGCAGCTTTCGAGGGGGCATCGATGAGCAGTTCTTC. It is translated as CASSFRGGIDEQFF.

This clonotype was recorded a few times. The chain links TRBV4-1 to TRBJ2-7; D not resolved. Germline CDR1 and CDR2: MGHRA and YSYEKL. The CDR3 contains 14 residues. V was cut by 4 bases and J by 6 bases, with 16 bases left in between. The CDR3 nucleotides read TGCGCCAGCAGCCCGATCATGTCGGGCTCCGAGCAGTACTTC. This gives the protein CASSPIMSGSEQYF.

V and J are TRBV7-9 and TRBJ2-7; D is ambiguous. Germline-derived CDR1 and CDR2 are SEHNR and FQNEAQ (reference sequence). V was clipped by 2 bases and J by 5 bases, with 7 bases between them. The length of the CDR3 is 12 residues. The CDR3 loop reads CASSLWGDEQYF. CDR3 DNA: TGTGCCAGCAGCTTATGGGGTGACGAGCAGTACTTC.

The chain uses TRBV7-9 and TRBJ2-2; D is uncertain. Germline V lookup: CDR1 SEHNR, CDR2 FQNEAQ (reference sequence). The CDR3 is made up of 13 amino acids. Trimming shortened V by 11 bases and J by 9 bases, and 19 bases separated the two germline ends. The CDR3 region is CAGAAPNGRELFF. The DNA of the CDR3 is TGTGCCGGAGCTGCCCCCAACGGCCGGGAGCTGTTTTTT.

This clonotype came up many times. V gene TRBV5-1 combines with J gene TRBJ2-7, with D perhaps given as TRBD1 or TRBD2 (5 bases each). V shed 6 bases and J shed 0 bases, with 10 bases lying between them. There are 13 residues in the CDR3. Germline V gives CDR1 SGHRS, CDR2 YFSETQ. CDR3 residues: CASTAGSSYEQYF. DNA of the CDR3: TGCGCCAGCACGGCAGGGAGCTCCTACGAGCAGTACTTC.

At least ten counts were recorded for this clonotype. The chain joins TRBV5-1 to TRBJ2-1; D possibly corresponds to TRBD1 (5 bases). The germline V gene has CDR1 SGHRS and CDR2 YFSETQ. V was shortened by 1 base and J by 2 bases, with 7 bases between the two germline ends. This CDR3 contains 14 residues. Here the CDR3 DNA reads TGCGCCAGCAGCTTGAGACAGACCTACAATGAGCAGTTCTTC. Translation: CASSLRQTYNEQFF. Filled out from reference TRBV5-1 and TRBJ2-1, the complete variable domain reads KAGVTQTPRYLIKTRGQQVTLSCSPISGHRSVSWYQQTPGQGLQFLFEYFSETQRNKGNFPGRFSGRQFSNSRSEMNVSTLELGDSALYLCASSLRQTYNEQFFGPGTRLTVL.

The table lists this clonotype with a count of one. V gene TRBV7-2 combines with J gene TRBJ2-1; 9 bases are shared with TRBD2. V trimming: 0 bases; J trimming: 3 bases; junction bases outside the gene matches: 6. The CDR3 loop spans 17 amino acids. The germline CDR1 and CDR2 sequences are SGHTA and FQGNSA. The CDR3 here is CASSLAPAGGLYNEQFF. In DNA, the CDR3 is TGTGCCAGCAGCTTAGCGCCAGCGGGGGGTCTCTACAATGAGCAGTTCTTC.

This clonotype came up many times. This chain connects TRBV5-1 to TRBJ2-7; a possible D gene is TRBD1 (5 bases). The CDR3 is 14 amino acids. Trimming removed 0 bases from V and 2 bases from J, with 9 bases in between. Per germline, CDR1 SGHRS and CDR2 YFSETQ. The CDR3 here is CASSLGLGAYEQYV. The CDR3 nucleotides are TGCGCCAGCAGCTTGGGTCTAGGGGCCTACGAGCAGTACGTC.

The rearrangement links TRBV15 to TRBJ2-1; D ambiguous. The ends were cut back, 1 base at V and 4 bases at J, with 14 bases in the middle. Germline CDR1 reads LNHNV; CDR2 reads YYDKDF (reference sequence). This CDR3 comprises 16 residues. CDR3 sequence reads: CATSRVGIEIYNEQFF. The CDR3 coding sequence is TGTGCCACCAGCAGAGTTGGGATTGAGATATACAATGAGCAGTTCTTC.

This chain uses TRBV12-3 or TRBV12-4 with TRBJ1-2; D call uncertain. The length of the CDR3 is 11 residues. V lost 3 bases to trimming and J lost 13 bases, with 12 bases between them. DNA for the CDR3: TGTGCCAGCAGTTTGGCCGCGGTTAGCACCTTC. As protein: CASSLAAVSTF.

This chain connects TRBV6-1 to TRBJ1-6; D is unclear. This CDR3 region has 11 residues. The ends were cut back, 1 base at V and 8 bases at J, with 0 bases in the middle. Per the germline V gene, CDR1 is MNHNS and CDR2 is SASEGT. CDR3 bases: TGTGCCAGCAGTGAAGATTCACCCCTCCACTTT. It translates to CASSEDSPLHF.

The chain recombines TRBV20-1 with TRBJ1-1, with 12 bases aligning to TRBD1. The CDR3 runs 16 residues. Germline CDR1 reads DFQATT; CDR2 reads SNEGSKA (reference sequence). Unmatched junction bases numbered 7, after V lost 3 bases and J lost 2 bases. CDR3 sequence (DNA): TGCAGTGCTAGTTCCGGGACAGGGGGCGGTAACACTGAAGCTTTCTTT. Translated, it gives CSASSGTGGGNTEAFF.